Described below is a single TCR beta chain sequence and its context. The antigen is undetermined. The method was immunoSEQ multiplex PCR; TCRdb's version includes in-frame clones alone and lacks a portion of them. Of 65,000 to 85,000 clones in the sample, roughly 95% were seen once. The record originates from a study of cytomegalovirus exposure and HLA in healthy donors. Study context: The same platform as the approximately 730 first-cohort repertoires was used for the 95 to 150 validation repertoires, a later analysis reported.

The germline CDR1 and CDR2 sequences are LNHDA and SQIVND (reference sequence). V shed 3 bases and J 3 bases; nucleotides not matched to a gene: 3. The CDR3 is 14 amino acids. General observations from the study: Reports described diagnosis of cytomegalovirus status by the classifier as highly specific and sensitive. The study recorded 164 TCR beta chains that were cytomegalovirus-associated. While the bulk of TCR sequences proved rare, some public TCRs turned up in many donors.

Sequencing used PBMCs. This rearrangement joins TRBV19 to TRBJ2-7; 9 nucleotides align to TRBD2. This TCR derives from a young woman in good health and CMV-seronegative. The CDR3 region is CASSIGSGSYEQYF. As DNA, the CDR3 is TGTGCCAGTAGTATCGGTAGCGGGAGCTACGAGCAGTACTTC.